Listed here are 6 T cell receptor beta chains from one sample, sequenced in a study of blood T cell repertoires in COVID-19. Data came from immunoSEQ multiplex PCR; TCRdb stores just in-frame clones and leaves some out. The repertoire holds more than 200,000 clones, with 65% to 85% as singletons. Source material: peripheral blood. The source of these receptors is a man aged 45-60 years with active or convalescent COVID-19.

V gene TRBV12-2 combines with J gene TRBJ2-3; the D segment call TRBD2 is taken from the table without a DNA check. TRBV12-2 is a recognized pseudogene. CDR3 length: 16 amino acids. As DNA, the CDR3 is TGTGCAAGTCGCTTTTGGCGGGGGGCCCAGACAGATACGCAGTATTTT. It yields the protein CASRFWRGAQTDTQYF.

This clone was counted only a few times. This sequence joins TRBV27 and TRBJ2-5, with TRBD1 matching 8 bases. V gave up 6 bases and J gave up 6 bases; unmatched junction bases: 6. From germline, CDR1 is MNHEY and CDR2 SMNVEV (reference sequence). The CDR3 is 13 residues long. The CDR3 nucleotides are TGTGCCAGCAGACCAACAGGGGGGCAGACCCAGTACTTC. Amino acids: CASRPTGGQTQYF.

The rearrangement links TRBV12-2 to TRBJ1-2; TRBD1 is the table's D call and was not checked against the DNA. TRBV12-2 corresponds to a pseudogene. This CDR3 has 15 residues. The CDR3 sequence is CASRLDRAFNYGYTF. Written as DNA, the CDR3 is TGTGCAAGTCGCTTAGACAGGGCGTTTAACTATGGCTACACCTTC.

V is TRBV21-1 and J is TRBJ1-5. TRBV21-1 is shown as a pseudogene. The CDR3 has 14 residues. The CDR3: CASSMSGFNQPQHF. DNA of the CDR3: TGTGCCAGCAGCATGTCCGGTTTCAATCAGCCCCAGCATTTT.

The chain is built from TRBV28 and TRBJ1-5; D unclear. CDR1 and CDR2 (germline): MDHEN, SYDVKM. With 11 bases removed from V and 3 bases from J, the gap between germline ends came to 14 bases. The CDR3 extends over 13 amino acids. DNA of the CDR3: TGTGCCTGTCGCCCAGTGGCCAATCAGCCCCAGCATTTT. The encoded protein is CACRPVANQPQHF. Drawing the rest from reference TRBV28 and TRBJ1-5, the complete variable domain is DVKVTQSSRYLVKRTGEKVFLECVQDMDHENMFWYRQDPGLGLRLIYFSYDVKMKEKGDIPEGYSVSREKKERFSLILESASTNQTSMYLCACRPVANQPQHFGDGTRLSIL.

The J gene is TRBJ2-7, the V gene TRBV12-3 or TRBV12-4; D is ambiguous. Trimming cost V 3 bases and J 1 base, with 7 bases left between them. The CDR3 extends over 13 amino acids. CDR3 in amino acids: CASSLSHSYEQYF. The CDR3 nucleotides are TGTGCCAGCAGTTTGAGCCATTCCTACGAGCAGTACTTC.